This T cell receptor (beta chain) is drawn from a study of blood T cell repertoires in COVID-19. This CDR3 region has 15 residues. The germline CDR1 and CDR2 sequences are SGHRS and YFSETQ. Between the trimmed V and J ends, which lost 5 bases and 5 bases, there was a span of 16 bases. This clone occurred a few times. Profiling relied on immunoSEQ multiplex PCR, and the TCRdb table lists in-frame clones only, not all of them. The sample carries more than 55,000 clones, just under 90% recorded once. Source material: peripheral blood. The rearrangement links TRBV5-1 to TRBJ1-4; D might be TRBD1 (6 bases). The receptor's source is a human donor with active COVID-19. The donor label of this sample is uncertain. CDR3 in DNA: TGCGCCAGCAGATCAAACACAGGGCCAAATGAAAAACTGTTTTTT. Amino acid sequence: CASRSNTGPNEKLFF.